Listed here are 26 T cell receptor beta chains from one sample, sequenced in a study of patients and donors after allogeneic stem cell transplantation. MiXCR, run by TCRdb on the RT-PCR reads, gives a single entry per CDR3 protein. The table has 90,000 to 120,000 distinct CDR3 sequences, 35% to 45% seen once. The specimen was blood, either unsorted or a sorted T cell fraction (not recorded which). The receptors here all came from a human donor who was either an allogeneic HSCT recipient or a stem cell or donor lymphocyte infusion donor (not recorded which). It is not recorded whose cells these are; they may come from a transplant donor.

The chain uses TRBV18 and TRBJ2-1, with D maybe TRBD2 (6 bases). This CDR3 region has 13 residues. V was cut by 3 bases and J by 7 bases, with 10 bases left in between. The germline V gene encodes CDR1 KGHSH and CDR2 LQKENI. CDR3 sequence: CASSPGTQNEQFF. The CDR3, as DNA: TGTGCCAGCTCACCCGGGACTCAAAATGAGCAGTTCTTC.

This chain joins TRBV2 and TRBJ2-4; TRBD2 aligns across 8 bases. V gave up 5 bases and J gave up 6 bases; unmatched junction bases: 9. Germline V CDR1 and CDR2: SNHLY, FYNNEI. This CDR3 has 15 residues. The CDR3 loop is CASSQGGLGTNIQYF. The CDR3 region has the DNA TGTGCCAGCAGTCAAGGGGGACTAGGAACAAACATTCAGTACTTC.

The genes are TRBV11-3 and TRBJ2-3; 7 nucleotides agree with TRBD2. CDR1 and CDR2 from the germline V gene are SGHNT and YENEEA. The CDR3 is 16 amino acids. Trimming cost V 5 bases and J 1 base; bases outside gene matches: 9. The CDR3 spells CASSQRLSGGTDTQYF. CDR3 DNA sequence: TGTGCCAGCAGCCAAAGACTGAGCGGGGGCACAGATACGCAGTATTTT.

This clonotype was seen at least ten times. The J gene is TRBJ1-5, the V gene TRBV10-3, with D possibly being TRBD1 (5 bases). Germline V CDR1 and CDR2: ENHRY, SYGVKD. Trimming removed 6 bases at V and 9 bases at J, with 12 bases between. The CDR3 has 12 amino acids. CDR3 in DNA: TGTGCCATCAGCGACGGGGGGACGCCCCAGCATTTT. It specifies CAISDGGTPQHF.

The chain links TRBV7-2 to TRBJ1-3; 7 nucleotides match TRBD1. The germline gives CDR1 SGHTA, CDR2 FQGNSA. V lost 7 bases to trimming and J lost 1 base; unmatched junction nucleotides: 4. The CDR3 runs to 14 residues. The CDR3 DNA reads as TGTGCCAGCACCCCGGACAGGTCTGGAAACACCATATATTTT. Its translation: CASTPDRSGNTIYF.

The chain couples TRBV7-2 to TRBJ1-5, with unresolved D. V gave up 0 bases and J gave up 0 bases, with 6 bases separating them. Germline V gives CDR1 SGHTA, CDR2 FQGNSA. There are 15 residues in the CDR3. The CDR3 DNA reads TGTGCCAGCAGCTTAGCCCCGCGTAGCAATCAGCCCCAGCATTTT. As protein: CASSLAPRSNQPQHF.

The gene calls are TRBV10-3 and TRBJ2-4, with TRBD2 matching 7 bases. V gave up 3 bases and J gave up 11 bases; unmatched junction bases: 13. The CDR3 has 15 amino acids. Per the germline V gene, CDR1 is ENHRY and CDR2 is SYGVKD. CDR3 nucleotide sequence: TGTGCCATCAGTGAAAGGCGGGAGAATCCATCCCTTCAGTACTTC. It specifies CAISERRENPSLQYF.

The CDR3 sequence is CASSFRVGGENTEAFF. The CDR3 DNA follows: TGTGCCAGCAGTTTCAGGGTGGGGGGAGAGAACACTGAAGCTTTCTTT. V gene TRBV28 combines with J gene TRBJ1-1, with a weak D call TRBD1 (5 bases). Germline CDR1 is MDHEN and CDR2 is SYDVKM. Trimming pared 3 bases from V and 1 base from J, leaving 15 bases between. The CDR3 is 16 amino acids.

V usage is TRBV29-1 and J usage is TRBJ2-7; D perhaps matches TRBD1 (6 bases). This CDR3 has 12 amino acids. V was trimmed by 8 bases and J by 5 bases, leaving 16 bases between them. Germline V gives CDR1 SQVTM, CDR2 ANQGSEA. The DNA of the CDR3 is TGCAGCTTCAGGGGCCACGGAGACGAGCAGTACTTC. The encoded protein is CSFRGHGDEQYF.

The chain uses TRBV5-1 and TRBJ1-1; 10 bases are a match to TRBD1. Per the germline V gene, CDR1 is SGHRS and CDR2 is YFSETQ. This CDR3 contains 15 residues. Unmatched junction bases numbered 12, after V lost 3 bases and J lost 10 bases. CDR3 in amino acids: CASSSNVGQGKVAFF. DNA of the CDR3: TGCGCCAGCAGCTCTAACGTGGGACAGGGGAAAGTAGCTTTCTTT.

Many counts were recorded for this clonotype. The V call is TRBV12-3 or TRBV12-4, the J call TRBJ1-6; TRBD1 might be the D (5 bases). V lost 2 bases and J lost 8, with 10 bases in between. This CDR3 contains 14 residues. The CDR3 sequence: CASSLSGIDSPLHF. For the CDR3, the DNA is TGTGCCAGCAGTTTATCAGGGATTGATTCACCCCTCCACTTT.

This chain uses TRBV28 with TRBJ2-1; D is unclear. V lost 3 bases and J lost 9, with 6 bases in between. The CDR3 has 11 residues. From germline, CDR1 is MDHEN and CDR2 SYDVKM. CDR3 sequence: CASSFPSEQFF. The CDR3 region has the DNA TGTGCCAGCAGTTTTCCCAGTGAGCAGTTCTTC.

CDR3 coding DNA: TGTGCCAGCAGCCAAGCCTCTGAAGCTTTCTTT. Translated, it gives CASSQASEAFF. The chain joins TRBV3-1 to TRBJ1-1; no definite D call. CDR3 length: 11 amino acids. The V and J ends lost 1 base and 6 bases respectively, with 3 bases between them. CDR1 LGHDT and CDR2 YNNKEL come from the germline V gene (reference sequence).

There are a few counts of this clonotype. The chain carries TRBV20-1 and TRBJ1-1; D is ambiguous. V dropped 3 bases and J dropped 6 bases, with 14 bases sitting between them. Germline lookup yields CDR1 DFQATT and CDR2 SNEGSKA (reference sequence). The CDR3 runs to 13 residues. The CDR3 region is CSASGEPRPEAFF. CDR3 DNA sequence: TGCAGTGCTAGCGGGGAGCCAAGGCCTGAAGCTTTCTTT.

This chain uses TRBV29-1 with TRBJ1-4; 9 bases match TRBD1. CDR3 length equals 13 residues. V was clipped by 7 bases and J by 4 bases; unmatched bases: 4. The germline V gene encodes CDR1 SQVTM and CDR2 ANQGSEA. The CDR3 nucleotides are TGCAGCGCTGACAGGGGGAATAATGAAAAACTGTTTTTT. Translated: CSADRGNNEKLFF. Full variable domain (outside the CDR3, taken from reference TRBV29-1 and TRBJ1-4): SAVISQKPSRDICQRGTSLTIQCQVDSQVTMMFWYRQQPGQSLTLIATANQGSEATYESGFVIDKFPISRPNLTFSTLTVSNMSPEDSSIYLCSADRGNNEKLFFGSGTQLSVL.

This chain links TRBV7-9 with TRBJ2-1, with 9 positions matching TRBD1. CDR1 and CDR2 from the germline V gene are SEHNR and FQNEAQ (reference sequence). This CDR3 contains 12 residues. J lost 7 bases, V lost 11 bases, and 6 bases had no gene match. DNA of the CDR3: TGTGCCGGTGGGGACAGGGAAAATGAGCAGTTCTTC. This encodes CAGGDRENEQFF.

In DNA form, the CDR3 reads TGCAGTGCAGTGGGGCCGGGAGGGCCGAACACCGGGGAGCTGTTTTTT. It translates to CSAVGPGGPNTGELFF. The V call is TRBV20-1, the J call TRBJ2-2; 8 bases are shared with TRBD2. The CDR3 runs to 16 residues. The V and J ends lost 6 bases and 0 bases, in that order; junction bases with no gene match: 9. CDR1 and CDR2 (germline): DFQATT, SNEGSKA (reference sequence).

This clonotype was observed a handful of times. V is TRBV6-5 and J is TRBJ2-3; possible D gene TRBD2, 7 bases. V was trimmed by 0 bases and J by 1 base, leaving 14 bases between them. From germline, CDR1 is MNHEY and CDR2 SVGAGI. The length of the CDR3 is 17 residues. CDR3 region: CASSYSPLGGGTDTQYF. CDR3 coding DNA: TGTGCCAGCAGTTACTCACCCTTAGGGGGGGGCACAGATACGCAGTATTTT.

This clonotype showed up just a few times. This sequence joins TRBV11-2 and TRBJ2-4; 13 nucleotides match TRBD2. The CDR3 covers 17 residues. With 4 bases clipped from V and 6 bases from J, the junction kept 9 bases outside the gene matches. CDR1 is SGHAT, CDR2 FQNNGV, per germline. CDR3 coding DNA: TGTGCCAGCAGCTATACCACTAGCGGGAGGGCCGGAAACATTCAGTACTTC. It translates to CASSYTTSGRAGNIQYF.

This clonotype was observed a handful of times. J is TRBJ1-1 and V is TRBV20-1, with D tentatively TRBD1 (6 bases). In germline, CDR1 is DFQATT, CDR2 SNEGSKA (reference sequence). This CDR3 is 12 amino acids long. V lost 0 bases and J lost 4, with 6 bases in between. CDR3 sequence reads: CSAREGGTEAFF. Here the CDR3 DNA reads TGCAGTGCTAGAGAAGGGGGCACTGAAGCTTTCTTT.

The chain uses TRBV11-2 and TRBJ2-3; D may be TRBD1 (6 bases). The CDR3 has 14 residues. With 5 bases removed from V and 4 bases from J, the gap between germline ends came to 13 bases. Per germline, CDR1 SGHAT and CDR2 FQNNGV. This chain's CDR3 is CASSLQGYSDTQYF. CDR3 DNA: TGTGCCAGCAGCCTACAGGGCTATTCAGATACGCAGTATTTT. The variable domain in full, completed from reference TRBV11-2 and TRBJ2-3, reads EAGVAQSPRYKIIEKRQSVAFWCNPISGHATLYWYQQILGQGPKLLIQFQNNGVVDDSQLPKDRFSAERLKGVDSTLKIQPAKLEDSAVYLCASSLQGYSDTQYFGPGTRLTVL.

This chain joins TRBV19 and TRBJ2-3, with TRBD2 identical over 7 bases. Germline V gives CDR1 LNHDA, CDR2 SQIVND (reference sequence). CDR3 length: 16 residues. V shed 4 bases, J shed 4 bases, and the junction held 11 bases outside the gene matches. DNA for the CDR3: TGTGCCAGTAGTACCAACGGGGCCCGGGGGGCAGATACGCAGTATTTT. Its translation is CASSTNGARGADTQYF.

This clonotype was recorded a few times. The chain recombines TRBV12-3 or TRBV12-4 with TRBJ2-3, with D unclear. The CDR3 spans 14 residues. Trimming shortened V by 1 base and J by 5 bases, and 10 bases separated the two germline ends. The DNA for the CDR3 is TGTGCCAGCAGTTTAGGGCATCCCAGAGATACGCAGTATTTT. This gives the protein CASSLGHPRDTQYF.

CDR3 DNA: TGTGCCAGCAGACGGACTAGCGGGAGCACAGATACGCAGTATTTT. This sequence encodes CASRRTSGSTDTQYF. V gene TRBV7-9 combines with J gene TRBJ2-3; 11 positions match TRBD2. Germline assignment: CDR1 SEHNR and CDR2 FQNEAQ (reference sequence). The length of the CDR3 is 15 residues. Germline trimming cut 6 bases from V and 0 bases from J; bases unmatched to any gene: 2.

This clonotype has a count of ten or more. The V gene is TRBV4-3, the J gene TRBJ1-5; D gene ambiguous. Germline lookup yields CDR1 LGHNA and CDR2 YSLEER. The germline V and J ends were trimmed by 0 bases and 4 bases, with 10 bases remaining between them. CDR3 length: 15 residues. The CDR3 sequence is CASSQDLGRNQPQHF. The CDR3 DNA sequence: TGCGCCAGCAGCCAAGATCTAGGCAGGAATCAGCCCCAGCATTTT.

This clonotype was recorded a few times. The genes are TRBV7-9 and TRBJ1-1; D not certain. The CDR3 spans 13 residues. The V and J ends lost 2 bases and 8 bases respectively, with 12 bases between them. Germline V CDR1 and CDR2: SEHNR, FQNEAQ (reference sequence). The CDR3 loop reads CASSLRSTIEAFF. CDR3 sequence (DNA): TGTGCCAGCAGCTTAAGGAGTACAATAGAAGCTTTCTTT.